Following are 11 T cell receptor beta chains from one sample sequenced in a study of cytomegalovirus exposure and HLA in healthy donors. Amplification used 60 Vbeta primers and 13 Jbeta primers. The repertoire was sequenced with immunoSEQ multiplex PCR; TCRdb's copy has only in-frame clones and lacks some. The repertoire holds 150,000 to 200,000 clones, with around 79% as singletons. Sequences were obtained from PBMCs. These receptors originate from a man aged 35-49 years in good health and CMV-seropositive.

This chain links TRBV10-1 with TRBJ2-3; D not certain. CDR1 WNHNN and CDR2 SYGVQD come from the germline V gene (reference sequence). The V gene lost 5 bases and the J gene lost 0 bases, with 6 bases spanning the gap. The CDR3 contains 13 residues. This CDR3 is CASSRLSTDTQYF. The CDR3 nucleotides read TGCGCCAGCAGTCGTCTCAGCACAGATACGCAGTATTTT.

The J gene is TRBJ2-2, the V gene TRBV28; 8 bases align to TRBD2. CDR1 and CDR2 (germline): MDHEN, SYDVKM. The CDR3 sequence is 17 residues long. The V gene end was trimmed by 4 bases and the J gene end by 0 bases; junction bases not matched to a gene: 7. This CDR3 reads CASSSTLGGANTGELFF. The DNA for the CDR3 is TGTGCCAGCAGTTCCACTCTCGGGGGGGCGAACACCGGGGAGCTGTTTTTT.

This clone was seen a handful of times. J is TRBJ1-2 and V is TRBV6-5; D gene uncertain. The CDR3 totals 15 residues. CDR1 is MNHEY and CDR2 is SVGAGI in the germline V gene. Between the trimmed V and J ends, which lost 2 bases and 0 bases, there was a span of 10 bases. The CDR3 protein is CASSYTVAANYGYTF. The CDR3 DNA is TGTGCCAGCAGTTACACAGTCGCCGCTAACTATGGCTACACCTTC.

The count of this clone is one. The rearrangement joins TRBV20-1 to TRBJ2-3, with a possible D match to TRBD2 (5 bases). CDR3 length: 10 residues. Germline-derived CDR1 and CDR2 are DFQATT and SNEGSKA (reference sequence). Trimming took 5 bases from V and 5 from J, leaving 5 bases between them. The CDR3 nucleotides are TGCAGTGCTGGGAGAGATACGCAGTATTTT. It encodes CSAGRDTQYF.

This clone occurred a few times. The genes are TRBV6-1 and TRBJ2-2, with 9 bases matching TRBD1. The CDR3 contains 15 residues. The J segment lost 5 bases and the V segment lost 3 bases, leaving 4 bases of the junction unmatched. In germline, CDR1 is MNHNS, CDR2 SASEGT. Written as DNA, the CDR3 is TGTGCCAGCAGTGAGGGACAGGGAGAAACCGGGGAGCTGTTTTTT. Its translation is CASSEGQGETGELFF.

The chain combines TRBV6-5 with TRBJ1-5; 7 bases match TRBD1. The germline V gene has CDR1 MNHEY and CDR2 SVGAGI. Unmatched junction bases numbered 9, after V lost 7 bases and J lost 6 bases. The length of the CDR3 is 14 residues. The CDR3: CASTAGAGGQPQHF. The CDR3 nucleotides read TGTGCCAGCACCGCCGGGGCAGGGGGTCAGCCCCAGCATTTT.

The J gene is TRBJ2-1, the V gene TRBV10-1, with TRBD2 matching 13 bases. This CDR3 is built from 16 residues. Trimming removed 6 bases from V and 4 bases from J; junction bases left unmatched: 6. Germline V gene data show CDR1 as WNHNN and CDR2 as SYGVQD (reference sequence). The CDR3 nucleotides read TGCGCCAGCAGCTCCCCGGGACTAGCGGGGTACAATGAGCAGTTCTTC. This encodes CASSSPGLAGYNEQFF.

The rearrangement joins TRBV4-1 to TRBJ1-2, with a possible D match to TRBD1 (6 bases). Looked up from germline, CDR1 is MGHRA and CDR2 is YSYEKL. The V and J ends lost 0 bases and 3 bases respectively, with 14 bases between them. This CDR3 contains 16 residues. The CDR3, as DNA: TGCGCCAGCAGCCAAGATAGAACAGGGTTTTACTATGGCTACACCTTC. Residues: CASSQDRTGFYYGYTF.

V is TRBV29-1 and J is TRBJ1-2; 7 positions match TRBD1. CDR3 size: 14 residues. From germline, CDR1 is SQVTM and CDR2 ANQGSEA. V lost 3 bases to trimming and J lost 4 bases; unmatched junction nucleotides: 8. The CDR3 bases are TGCAGCGTTGACGGCCAGGGGGAAGGCTATGGCTACACCTTC. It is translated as CSVDGQGEGYGYTF.

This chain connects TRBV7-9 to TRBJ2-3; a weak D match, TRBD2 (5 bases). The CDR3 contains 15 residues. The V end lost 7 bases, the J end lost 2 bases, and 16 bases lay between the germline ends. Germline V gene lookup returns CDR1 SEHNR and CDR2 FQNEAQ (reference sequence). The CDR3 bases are TGTGCCAGCACCGCGGATAGCGTTTTCACAGATACGCAGTATTTT. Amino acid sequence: CASTADSVFTDTQYF.

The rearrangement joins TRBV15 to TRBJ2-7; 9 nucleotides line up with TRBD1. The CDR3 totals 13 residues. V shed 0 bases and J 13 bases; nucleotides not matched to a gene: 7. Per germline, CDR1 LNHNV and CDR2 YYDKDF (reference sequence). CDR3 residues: CATSREPQDRGYF. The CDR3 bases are TGTGCCACCAGCAGAGAGCCCCAGGACAGGGGTTACTTC. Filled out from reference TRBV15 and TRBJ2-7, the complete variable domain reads DAMVIQNPRYQVTQFGKPVTLSCSQTLNHNVMYWYQQKSSQAPKLLFHYYDKDFNNEADTPDNFQSRRPNTSFCFLDIRSPGLGDTAMYLCATSREPQDRGYFGPGTRLTVT.